This T cell receptor (beta chain) was documented in a study of T cells in Graves' hyperthyroidism and ophthalmopathy. Note on this clonotype: The antigen is unknown.

Those patients with uncontrolled infection, other autoimmune disease, pregnancy or lactation were excluded. RNA transcripts were the template for amplifying TCR beta CDR3 regions. The HTBI primer set was used in a first-round RT-PCR of the TCR CDR3. TCRdb processed the multiplex PCR reads anew with MiXCR; each CDR3 protein has one entry. The sample records about 510,000 distinct CDR3 sequences, around 50% being singletons. General study findings and limits: Blood shared most expanded thyroid clonotypes above 0.001.

The J segment lost 5 bases and the V segment lost 6 bases, leaving 9 bases of the junction unmatched. Germline CDR1 and CDR2: MNHEY and SVGAGI. The CDR3 runs 14 residues. Specimen: peripheral blood or thyroid tissue (not recorded which). The sequence was obtained from an adult woman with Graves' disease, either hyperthyroidism or ophthalmopathy (not recorded which). The rearrangement joins TRBV6-5 to TRBJ2-5; 7 bases fit TRBD2. In DNA form, the CDR3 reads TGTGCCAGCAGCTTAGCCGGACTAGATGAGACCCAGTACTTC. Amino acid sequence: CASSLAGLDETQYF.